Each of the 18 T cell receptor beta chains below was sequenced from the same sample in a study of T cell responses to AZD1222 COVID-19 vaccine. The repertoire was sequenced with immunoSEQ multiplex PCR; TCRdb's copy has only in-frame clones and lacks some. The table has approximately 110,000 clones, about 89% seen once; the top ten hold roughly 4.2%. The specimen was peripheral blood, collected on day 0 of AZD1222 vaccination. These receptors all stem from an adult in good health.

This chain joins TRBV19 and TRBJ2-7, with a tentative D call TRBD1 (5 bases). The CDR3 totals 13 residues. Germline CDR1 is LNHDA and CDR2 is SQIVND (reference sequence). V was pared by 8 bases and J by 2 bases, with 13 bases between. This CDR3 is CASAWGPTYEQYF. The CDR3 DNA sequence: TGTGCCAGTGCGTGGGGCCCTACCTACGAGCAGTACTTC.

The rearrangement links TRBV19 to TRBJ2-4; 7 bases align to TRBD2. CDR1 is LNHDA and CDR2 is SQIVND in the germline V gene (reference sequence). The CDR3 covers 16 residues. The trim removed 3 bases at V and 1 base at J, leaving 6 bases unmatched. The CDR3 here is CASSIGGRAAKNIQYF. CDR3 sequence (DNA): TGTGCCAGTAGTATCGGGGGGAGGGCCGCCAAAAACATTCAGTACTTC. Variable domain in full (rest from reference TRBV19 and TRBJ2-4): DGGITQSPKYLFRKEGQNVTLSCEQNLNHDAMYWYRQDPGQGLRLIYYSQIVNDFQKGDIAEGYSVSREKKESFPLTVTSAQKNPTAFYLCASSIGGRAAKNIQYFGAGTRLSVL.

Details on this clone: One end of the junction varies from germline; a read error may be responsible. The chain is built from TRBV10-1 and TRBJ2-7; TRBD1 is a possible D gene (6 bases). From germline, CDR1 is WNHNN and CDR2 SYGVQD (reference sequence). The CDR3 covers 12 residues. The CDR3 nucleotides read TGCGCCAGCGGTGACAGGTCCTACGAGCAGTACTTC. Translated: CASGDRSYEQYF.

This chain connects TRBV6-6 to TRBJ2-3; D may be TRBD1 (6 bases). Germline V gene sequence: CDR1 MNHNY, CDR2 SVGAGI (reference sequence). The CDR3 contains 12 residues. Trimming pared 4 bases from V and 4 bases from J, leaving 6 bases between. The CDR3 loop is CASSSGADTQYF. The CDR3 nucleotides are TGTGCCAGCAGTTCAGGGGCAGATACGCAGTATTTT.

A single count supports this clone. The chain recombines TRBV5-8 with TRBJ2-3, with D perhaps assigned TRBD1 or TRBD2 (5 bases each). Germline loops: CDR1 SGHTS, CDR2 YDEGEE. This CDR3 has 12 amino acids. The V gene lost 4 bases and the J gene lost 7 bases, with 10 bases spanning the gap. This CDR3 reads CASSLGAHTQYF. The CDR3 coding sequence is TGTGCCAGCAGCCTCGGGGCCCATACGCAGTATTTT.

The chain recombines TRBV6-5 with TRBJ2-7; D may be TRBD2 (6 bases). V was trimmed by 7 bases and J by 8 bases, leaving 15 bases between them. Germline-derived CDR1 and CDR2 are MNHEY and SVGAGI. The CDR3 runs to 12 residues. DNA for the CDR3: TGTGCCAGCACCCTGACTGGGAGGAAGCAGTACTTC. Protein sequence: CASTLTGRKQYF.

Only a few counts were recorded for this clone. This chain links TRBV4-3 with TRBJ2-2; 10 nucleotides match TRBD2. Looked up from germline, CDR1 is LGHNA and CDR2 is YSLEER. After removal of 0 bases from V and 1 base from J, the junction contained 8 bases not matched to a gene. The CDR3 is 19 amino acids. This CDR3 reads CASSQDSLAGDQNTGELFF. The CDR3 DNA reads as TGCGCCAGCAGCCAAGATTCGCTAGCGGGGGACCAGAACACCGGGGAGCTGTTTTTT.

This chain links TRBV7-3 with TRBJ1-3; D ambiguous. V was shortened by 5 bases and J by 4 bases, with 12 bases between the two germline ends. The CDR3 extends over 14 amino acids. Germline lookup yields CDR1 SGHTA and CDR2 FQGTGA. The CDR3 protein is CASSLLPEGNTIYF. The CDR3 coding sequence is TGTGCCAGCAGCCTCCTACCCGAGGGAAACACCATATATTTT.

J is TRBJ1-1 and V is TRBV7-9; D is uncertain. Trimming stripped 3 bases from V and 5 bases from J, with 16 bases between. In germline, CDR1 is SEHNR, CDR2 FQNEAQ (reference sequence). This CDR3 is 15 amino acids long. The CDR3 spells CASSFHTTVGTEAFF. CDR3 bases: TGTGCCAGCAGCTTTCATACTACGGTCGGTACTGAAGCTTTCTTT. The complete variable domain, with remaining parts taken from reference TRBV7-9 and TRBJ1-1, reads DTGVSQNPRHKITKRGQNVTFRCDPISEHNRLYWYRQTLGQGPEFLTYFQNEAQLEKSRLLSDRFSAERPKGSFSTLEIQRTEQGDSAMYLCASSFHTTVGTEAFFGQGTRLTVV.

CDR3: CASLLSGTANTEAFF. CDR3 DNA sequence: TGTGCCAGCCTTTTGTCCGGGACGGCGAACACTGAAGCTTTCTTT. The chain employs TRBV2 and TRBJ1-1, with D perhaps matching TRBD1 (5 bases). This CDR3 is built from 15 residues. V dropped 8 bases and J dropped 1 base, with 17 bases sitting between them. Per the germline V gene, CDR1 is SNHLY and CDR2 is FYNNEI.

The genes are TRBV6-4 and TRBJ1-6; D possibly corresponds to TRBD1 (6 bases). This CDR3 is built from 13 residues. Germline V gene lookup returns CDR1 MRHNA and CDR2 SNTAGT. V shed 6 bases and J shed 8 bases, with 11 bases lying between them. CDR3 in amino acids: CASRTDSDSPLHF. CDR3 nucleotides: TGTGCCAGCAGAACGGACAGCGATTCACCCCTCCACTTT.

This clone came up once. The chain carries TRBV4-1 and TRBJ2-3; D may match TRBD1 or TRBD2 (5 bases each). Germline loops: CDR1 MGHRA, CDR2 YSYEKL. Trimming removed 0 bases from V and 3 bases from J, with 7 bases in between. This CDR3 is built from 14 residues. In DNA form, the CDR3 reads TGCGCCAGCAGCCAAGATGGGGGTACAGATACGCAGTATTTT. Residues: CASSQDGGTDTQYF.

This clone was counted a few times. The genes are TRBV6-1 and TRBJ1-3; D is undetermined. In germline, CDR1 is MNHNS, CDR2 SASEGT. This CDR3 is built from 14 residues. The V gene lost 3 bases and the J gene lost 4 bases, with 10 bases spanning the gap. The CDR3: CASSERMAGNTIYF. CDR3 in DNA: TGTGCCAGCAGTGAGCGGATGGCGGGAAACACCATATATTTT.

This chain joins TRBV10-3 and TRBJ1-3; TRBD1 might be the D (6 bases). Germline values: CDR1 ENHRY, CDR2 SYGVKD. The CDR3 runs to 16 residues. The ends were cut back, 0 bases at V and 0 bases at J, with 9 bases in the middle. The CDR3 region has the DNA TGTGCCATCAGTGAGTCGACAGGTCGCTCTGGAAACACCATATATTTT. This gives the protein CAISESTGRSGNTIYF.

The CDR3 reads CASSFRYMNTEAFF. CDR3 bases: TGTGCCAGCAGTTTCAGGTACATGAACACTGAAGCTTTCTTT. The chain carries TRBV28 and TRBJ1-1; no definite D call. The germline V gene has CDR1 MDHEN and CDR2 SYDVKM. This CDR3 is 14 amino acids long. V lost 3 bases and J lost 0, with 8 bases in between.

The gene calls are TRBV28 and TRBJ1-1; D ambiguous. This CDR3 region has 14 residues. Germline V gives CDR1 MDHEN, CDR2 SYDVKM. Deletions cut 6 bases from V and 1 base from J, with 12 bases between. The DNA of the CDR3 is TGTGCCAGCAGGGTAGGGCCTCAGAACACTGAAGCTTTCTTT. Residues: CASRVGPQNTEAFF.

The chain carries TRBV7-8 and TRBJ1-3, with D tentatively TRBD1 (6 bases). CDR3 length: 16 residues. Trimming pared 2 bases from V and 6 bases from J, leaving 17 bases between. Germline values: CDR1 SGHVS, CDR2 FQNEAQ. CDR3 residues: CASSLLGGALENTIYF. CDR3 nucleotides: TGTGCCAGCAGCTTATTAGGGGGGGCGTTAGAAAACACCATATATTTT.

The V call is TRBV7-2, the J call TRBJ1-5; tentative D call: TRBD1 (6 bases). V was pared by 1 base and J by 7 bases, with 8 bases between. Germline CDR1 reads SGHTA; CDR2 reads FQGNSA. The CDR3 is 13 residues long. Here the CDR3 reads CASSLVGHQPQHF. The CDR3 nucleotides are TGTGCCAGCAGCTTAGTGGGACACCAGCCCCAGCATTTT.